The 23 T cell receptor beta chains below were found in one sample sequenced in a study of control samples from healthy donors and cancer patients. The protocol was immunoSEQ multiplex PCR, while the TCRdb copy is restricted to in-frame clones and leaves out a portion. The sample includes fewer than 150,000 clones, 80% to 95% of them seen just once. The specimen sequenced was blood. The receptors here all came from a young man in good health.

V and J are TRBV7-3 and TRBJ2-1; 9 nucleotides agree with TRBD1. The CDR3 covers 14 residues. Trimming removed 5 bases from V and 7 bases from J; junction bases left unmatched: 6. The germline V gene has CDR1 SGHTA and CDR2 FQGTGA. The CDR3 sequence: CASSPGTGRNEQFF. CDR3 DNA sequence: TGTGCCAGCAGCCCTGGGACAGGGCGGAATGAGCAGTTCTTC. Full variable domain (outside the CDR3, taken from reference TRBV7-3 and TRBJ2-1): GAGVSQTPSNKVTEKGKYVELRCDPISGHTALYWYRQSLGQGPEFLIYFQGTGAADDSGLPNDRFFAVRPEGSVSTLKIQRTERGDSAVYLCASSPGTGRNEQFFGPGTRLTVL.

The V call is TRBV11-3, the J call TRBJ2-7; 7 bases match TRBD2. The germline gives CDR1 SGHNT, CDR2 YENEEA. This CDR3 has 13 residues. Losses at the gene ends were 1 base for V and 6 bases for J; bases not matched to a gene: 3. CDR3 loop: CASSLGREAEQYV. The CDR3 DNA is TGTGCCAGCAGCTTAGGACGGGAGGCCGAGCAGTACGTC.

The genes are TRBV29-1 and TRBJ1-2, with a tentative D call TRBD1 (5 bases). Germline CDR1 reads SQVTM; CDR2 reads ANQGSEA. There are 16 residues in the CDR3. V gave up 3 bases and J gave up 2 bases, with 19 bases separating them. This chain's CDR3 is CSVEGVIGGRNYGYTF. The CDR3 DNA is TGCAGCGTTGAGGGGGTGATCGGGGGTAGGAACTATGGCTACACCTTC.

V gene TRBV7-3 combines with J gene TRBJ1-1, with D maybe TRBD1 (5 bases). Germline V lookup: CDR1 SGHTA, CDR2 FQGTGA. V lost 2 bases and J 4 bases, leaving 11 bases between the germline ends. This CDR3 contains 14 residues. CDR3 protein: CASSLQGSGTEAFF. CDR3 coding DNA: TGTGCCAGCAGCTTACAGGGAAGCGGCACTGAAGCTTTCTTT.

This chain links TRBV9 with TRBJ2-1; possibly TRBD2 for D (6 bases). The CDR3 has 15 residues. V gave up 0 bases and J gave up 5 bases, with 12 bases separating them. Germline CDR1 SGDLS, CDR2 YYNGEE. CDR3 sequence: CASSVGEAGHNEQFF. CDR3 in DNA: TGTGCCAGCAGCGTAGGTGAAGCGGGCCACAATGAGCAGTTCTTC.

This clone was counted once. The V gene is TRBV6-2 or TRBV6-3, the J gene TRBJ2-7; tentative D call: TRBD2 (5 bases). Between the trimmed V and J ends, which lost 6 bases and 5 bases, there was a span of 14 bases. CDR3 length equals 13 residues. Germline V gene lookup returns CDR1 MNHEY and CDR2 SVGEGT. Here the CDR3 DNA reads TGTGCCAGCAGCCGCGGTCGGAGGCACGAGCAGTACGTC. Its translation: CASSRGRRHEQYV.

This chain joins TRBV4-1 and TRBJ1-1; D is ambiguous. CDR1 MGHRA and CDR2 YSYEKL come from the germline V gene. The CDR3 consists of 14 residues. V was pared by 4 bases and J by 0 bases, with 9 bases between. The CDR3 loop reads CASSPSPVNTEAFF. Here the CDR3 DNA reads TGCGCCAGCAGCCCCTCGCCAGTGAACACTGAAGCTTTCTTT.

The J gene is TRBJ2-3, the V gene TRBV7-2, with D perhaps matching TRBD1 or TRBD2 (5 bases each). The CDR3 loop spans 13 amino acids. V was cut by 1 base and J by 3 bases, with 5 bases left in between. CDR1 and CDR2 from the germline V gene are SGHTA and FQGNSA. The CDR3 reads CASSLGGTDTQYF. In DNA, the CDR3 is TGTGCCAGCAGCTTAGGGGGGACAGATACGCAGTATTTT.

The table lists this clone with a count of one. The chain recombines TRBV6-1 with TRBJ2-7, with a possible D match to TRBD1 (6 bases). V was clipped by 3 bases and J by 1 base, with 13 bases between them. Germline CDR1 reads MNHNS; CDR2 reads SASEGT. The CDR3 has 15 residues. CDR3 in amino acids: CASSERQGFSYEQYF. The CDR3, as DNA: TGTGCCAGCAGTGAGAGGCAGGGGTTTTCCTACGAGCAGTACTTC.

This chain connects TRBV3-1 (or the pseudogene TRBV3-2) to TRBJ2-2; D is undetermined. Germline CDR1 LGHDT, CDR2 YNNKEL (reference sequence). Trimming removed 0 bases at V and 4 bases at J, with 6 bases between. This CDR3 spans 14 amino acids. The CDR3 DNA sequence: TGTGCCAGCAGCCAAGATGCGGTCACCGGGGAGCTGTTTTTT. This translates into CASSQDAVTGELFF.

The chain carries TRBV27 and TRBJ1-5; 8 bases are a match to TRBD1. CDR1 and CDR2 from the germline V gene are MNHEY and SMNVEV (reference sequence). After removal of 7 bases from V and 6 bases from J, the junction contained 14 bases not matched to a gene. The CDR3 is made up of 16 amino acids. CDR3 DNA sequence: TGTGCCAGCATCATTAATCAGGGGGCGCGGATTCAGCCCCAGCATTTT. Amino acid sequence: CASIINQGARIQPQHF.

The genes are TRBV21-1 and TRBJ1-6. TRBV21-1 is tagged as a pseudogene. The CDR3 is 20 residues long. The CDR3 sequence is CASSKEGVPGQLSYNSPLHF. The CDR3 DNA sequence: TGTGCCAGCAGCAAAGAAGGAGTGCCCGGCCAACTATCTTATAATTCACCCCTCCACTTT.

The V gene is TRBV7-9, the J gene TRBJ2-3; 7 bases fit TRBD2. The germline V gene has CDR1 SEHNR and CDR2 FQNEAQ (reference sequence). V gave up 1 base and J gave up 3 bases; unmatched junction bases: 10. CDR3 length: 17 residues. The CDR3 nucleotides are TGTGCCAGCAGCTTAGACCGGAGCGGGGACGGAACAGATACGCAGTATTTT. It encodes CASSLDRSGDGTDTQYF.

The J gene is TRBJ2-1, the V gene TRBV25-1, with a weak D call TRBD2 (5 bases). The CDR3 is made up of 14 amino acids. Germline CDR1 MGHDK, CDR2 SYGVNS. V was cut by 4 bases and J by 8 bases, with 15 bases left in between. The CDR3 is CASSGWTLRDEQFF. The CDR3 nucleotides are TGTGCCAGCAGTGGGTGGACTCTTCGCGATGAGCAGTTCTTC. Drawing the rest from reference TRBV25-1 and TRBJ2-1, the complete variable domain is EADIYQTPRYLVIGTGKKITLECSQTMGHDKMYWYQQDPGMELHLIHYSYGVNSTEKGDLSSESTVSRIRTEHFPLTLESARPSHTSQYLCASSGWTLRDEQFFGPGTRLTVL.

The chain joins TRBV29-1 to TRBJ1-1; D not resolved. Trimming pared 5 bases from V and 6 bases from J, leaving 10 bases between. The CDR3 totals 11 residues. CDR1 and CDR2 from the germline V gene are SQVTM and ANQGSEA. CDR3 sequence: CSVYNRAEAFF. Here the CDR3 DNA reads TGCAGCGTTTATAACAGAGCTGAAGCTTTCTTT. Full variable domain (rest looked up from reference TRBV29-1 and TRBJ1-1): SAVISQKPSRDICQRGTSLTIQCQVDSQVTMMFWYRQQPGQSLTLIATANQGSEATYESGFVIDKFPISRPNLTFSTLTVSNMSPEDSSIYLCSVYNRAEAFFGQGTRLTVV.

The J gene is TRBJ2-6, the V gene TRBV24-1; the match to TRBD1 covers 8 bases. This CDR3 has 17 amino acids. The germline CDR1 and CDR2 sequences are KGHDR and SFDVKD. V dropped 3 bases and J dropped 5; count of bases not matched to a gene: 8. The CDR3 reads CATSDGTGTPRANVLTF. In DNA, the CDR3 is TGTGCCACCAGTGATGGGACAGGAACTCCTCGGGCCAACGTCCTGACTTTC.

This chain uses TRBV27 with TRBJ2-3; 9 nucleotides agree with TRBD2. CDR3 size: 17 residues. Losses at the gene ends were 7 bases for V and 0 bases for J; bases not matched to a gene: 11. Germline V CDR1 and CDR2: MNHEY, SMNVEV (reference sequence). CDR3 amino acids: CASTNTGLAGSTDTQYF. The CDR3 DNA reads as TGTGCCAGCACCAATACAGGTCTAGCGGGAAGCACAGATACGCAGTATTTT.

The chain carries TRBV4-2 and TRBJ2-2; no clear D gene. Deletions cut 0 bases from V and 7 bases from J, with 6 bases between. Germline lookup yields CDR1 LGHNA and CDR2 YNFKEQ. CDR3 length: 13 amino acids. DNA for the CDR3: TGTGCCAGCAGCCAAGACAGAATCGGGGAGCTGTTTTTT. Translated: CASSQDRIGELFF.

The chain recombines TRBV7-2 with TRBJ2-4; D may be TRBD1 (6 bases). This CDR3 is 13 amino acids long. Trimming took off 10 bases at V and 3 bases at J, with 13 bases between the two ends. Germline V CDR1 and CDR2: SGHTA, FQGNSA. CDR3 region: CATGGGSKNIQYF. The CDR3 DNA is TGTGCCACCGGTGGGGGCAGCAAAAACATTCAGTACTTC.

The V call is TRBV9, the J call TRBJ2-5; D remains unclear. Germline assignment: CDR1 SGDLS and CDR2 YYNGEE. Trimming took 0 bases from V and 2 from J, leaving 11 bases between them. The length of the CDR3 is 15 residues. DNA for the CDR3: TGTGCCAGCAGCGTAGGAAACGGACCACAAGAGACCCAGTACTTC. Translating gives CASSVGNGPQETQYF.

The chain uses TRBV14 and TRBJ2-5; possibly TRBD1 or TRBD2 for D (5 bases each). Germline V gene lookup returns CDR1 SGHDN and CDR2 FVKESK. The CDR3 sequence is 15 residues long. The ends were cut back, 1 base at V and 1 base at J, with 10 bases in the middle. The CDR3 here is CASSQVRGVQETQYF. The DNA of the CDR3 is TGTGCCAGCAGCCAAGTGAGAGGGGTCCAAGAGACCCAGTACTTC.

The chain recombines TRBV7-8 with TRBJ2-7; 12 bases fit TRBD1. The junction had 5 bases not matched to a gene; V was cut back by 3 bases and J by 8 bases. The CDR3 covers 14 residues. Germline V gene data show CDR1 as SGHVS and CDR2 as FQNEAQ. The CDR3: CASSFGTGGYQQYF. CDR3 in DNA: TGTGCCAGCAGCTTCGGGACAGGGGGCTATCAGCAGTACTTC.

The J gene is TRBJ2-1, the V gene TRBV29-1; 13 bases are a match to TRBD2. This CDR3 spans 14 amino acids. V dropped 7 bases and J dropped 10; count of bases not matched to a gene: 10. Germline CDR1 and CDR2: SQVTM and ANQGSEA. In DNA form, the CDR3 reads TGCAGCGCTGGGACTAGCGGGGTTAGATCGGAGCAGTTCTTC. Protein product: CSAGTSGVRSEQFF.